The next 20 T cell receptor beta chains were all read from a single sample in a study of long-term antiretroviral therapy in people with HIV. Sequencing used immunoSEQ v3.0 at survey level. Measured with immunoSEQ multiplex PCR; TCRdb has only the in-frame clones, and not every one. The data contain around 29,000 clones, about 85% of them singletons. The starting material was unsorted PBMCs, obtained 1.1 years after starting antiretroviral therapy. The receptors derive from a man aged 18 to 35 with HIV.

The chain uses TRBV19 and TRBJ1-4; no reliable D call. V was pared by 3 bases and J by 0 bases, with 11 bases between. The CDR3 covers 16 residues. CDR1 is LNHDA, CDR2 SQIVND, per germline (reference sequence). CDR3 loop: CASSIEVLATNEKLFF. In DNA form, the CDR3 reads TGTGCCAGTAGTATTGAAGTCCTAGCAACTAATGAAAAACTGTTTTTT.

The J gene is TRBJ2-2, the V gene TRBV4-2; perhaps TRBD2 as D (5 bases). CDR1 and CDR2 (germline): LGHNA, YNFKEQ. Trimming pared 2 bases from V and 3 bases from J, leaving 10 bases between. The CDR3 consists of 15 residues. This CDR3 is CASSQRGEYTGELFF. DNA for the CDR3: TGTGCCAGCAGCCAACGGGGTGAATACACCGGGGAGCTGTTTTTT.

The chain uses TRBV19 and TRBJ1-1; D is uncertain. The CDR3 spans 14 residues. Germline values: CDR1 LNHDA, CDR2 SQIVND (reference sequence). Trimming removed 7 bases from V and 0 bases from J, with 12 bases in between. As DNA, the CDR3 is TGTGCCAGTAAGATCGAGGCCGTGAACACTGAAGCTTTCTTT. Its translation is CASKIEAVNTEAFF.

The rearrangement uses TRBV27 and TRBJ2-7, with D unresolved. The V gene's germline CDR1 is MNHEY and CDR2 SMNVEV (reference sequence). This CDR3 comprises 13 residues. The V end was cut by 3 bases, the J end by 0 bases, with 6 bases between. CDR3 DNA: TGTGCCAGCAGTTTCCGGAGCTCCTACGAGCAGTACTTC. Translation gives CASSFRSSYEQYF.

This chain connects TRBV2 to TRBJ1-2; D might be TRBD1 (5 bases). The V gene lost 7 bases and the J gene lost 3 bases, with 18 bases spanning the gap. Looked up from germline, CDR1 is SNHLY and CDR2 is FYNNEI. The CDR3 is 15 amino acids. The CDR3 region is CASTGLGGLHYGYTF. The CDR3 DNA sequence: TGTGCCAGCACTGGGTTGGGGGGACTCCACTATGGCTACACCTTC.

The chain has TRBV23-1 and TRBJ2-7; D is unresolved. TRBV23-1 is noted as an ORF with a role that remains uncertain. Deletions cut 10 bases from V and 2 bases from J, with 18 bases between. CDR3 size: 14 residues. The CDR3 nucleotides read TGCGCCAATTATCCTGGGTCCTTTCCCTACGAGCAGTACTTC. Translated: CANYPGSFPYEQYF.

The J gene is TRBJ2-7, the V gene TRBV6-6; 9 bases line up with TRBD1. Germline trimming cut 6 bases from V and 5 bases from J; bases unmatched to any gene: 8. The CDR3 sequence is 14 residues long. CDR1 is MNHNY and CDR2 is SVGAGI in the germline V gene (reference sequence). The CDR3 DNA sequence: TGTGCCAGCAGCTGGCCCGGGACAGGGAACGAGCAGTACTTC. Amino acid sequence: CASSWPGTGNEQYF.

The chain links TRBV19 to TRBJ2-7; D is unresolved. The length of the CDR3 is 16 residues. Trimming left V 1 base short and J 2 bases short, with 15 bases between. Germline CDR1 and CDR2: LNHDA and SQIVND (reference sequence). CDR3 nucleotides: TGTGCCAGTAGTATAGGGTCCGGAGAATCGCCCTACGAGCAGTACTTC. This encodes CASSIGSGESPYEQYF.

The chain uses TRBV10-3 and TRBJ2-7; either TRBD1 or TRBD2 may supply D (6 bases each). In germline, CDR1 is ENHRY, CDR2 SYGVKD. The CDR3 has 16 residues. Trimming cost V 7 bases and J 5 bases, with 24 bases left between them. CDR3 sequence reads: CAIKNNRGAQDNEQYF. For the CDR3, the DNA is TGTGCCATCAAGAATAATAGGGGGGCGCAGGATAACGAGCAGTACTTC.

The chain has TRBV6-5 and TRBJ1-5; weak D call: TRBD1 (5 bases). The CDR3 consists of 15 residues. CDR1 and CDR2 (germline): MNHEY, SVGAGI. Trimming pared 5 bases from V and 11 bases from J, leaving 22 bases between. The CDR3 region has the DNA TGTGCCAGCAGTCGCGGGGCGGGCGGCGTAGCCACCCAGCATTTT. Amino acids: CASSRGAGGVATQHF.

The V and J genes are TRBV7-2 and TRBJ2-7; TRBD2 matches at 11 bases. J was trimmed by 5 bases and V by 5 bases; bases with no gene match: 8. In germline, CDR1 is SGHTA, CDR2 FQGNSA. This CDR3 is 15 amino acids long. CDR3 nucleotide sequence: TGTGCCAGCAGCCCCCGGGTAGCGGGAGGGAACGAGCAGTACTTC. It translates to CASSPRVAGGNEQYF. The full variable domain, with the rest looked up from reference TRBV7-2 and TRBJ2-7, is GAGVSQSPSNKVTEKGKDVELRCDPISGHTALYWYRQSLGQGLEFLIYFQGNSAPDKSGLPSDRFSAERTGGSVSTLTIQRTQQEDSAVYLCASSPRVAGGNEQYFGPGTRLTVT.

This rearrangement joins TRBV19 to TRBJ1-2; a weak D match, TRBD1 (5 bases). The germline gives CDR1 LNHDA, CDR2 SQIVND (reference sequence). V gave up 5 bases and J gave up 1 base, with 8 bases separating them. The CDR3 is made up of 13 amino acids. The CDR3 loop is CASSYQGNYGYTF. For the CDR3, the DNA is TGTGCCAGTAGTTATCAGGGTAACTATGGCTACACCTTC.

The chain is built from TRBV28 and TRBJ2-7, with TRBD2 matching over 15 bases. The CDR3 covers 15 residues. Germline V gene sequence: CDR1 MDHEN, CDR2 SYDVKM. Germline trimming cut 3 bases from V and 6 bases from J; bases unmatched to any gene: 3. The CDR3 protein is CASSFGTSGRSEQYF. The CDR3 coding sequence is TGTGCCAGCAGTTTCGGGACTAGCGGGAGGAGCGAGCAGTACTTC.

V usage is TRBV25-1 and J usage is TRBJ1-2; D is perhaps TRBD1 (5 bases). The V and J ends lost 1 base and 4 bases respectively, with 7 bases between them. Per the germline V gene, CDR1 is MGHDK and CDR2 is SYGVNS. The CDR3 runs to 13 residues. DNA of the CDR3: TGTGCCAGCAGTGAATGGGGCTTCTATGGCTACACCTTC. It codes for CASSEWGFYGYTF.

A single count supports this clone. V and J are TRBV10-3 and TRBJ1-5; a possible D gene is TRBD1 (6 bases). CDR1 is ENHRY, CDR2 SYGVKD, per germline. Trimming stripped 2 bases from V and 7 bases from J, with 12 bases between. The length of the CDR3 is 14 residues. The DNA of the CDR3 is TGTGCCATCAGTGAGAAAATAGACAGGCAGCCCCAGCATTTT. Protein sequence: CAISEKIDRQPQHF.

The CDR3 coding sequence is TGTGCCAGCAGTTTATCAGGGGACACTGAAGCTTTCTTT. It encodes CASSLSGDTEAFF. This sequence joins TRBV27 and TRBJ1-1, with a weak D call TRBD1 (5 bases). The CDR3 is 13 amino acids. Trimming removed 0 bases at V and 3 bases at J, with 5 bases between. The germline CDR1 and CDR2 sequences are MNHEY and SMNVEV (reference sequence).

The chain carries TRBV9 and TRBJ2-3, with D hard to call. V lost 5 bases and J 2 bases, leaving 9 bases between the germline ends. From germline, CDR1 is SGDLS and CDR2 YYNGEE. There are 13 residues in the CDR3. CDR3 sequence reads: CASRGKYTDTQYF. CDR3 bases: TGTGCCAGCAGAGGGAAATACACAGATACGCAGTATTTT.

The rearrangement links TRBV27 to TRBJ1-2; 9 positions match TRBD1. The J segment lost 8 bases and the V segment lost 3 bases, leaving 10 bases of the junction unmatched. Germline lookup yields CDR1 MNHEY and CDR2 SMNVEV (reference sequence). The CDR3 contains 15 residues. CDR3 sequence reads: CASSFGLTGGWGYTF. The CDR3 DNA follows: TGTGCCAGCAGTTTTGGCCTCACAGGGGGCTGGGGCTACACCTTC.

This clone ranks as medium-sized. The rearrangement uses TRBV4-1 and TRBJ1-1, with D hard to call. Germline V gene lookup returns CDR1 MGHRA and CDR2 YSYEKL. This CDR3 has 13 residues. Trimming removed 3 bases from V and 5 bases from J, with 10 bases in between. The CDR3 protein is CASSQAPWTEAFF. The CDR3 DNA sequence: TGCGCCAGCAGCCAGGCCCCTTGGACTGAAGCTTTCTTT.

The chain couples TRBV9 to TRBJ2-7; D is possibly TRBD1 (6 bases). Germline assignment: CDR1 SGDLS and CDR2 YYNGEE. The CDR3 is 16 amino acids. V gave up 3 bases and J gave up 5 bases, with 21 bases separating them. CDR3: CASSETGTPLYDEQYF. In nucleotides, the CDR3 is TGTGCCAGCAGCGAAACCGGGACACCCCTCTACGACGAGCAGTACTTC.